This is a list of T cell receptor beta chains from one sample in a study of cytomegalovirus exposure and HLA in healthy donors. Produced via immunoSEQ multiplex PCR; TCRdb's table is partial and in-frame only. This table holds approximately 150,000 clones, about 84% found once. Sequenced: PBMCs. All receptors derive from a man in his late teens or twenties in good health and CMV-seronegative. Each CDR3 is given with its conserved first and last residue. The order of the fields is D gene, clone size, V gene, J gene, CDR3 protein, CDR3 DNA. The D gene is left open where the match is weak. Size is stated for part of the rows, as once, few or many counts, or as a class when the clone is expanded.

NA	NA	TRBV18	TRBJ2-5	CASSEGAGRETQYF	TGTGCCAGCTCCGAGGGAGCAGGCCGAGAGACCCAGTACTTC
NA	NA	TRBV12-5	TRBJ2-7	CASGFGNEQYF	TGTGCTAGTGGTTTCGGGAACGAGCAGTACTTC
NA	NA	TRBV7-2	TRBJ2-7	CASSLETGSYEQYF	TGTGCCAGCAGCCTCGAAACGGGTTCCTACGAGCAGTACTTC
TRBD1	NA	TRBV27	TRBJ2-2	CASSLLQGAGLTGELFF	TGTGCCAGCAGTTTACTACAGGGGGCAGGACTCACCGGGGAGCTGTTTTTT
NA	NA	TRBV20-1	TRBJ2-7	CSASLSYEQYF	TGCAGTGCTAGCCTCTCCTACGAGCAGTACTTC
NA	NA	TRBV19	TRBJ2-2	CASSMKKGGGNTGELFF	TGTGCCAGTAGTATGAAGAAGGGCGGAGGGAACACCGGGGAGCTGTTTTTT
TRBD2	NA	TRBV30	TRBJ2-1	CACLVAGVFDNEQFF	TGTGCCTGCCTTGTGGCGGGAGTGTTCGACAATGAGCAGTTCTTC
NA	NA	TRBV29-1	TRBJ2-7	CSVGQSSHEQYF	TGCAGCGTTGGACAGTCAAGCCACGAGCAGTACTTC
TRBD2	NA	TRBV5-1	TRBJ2-5	CASSLGSGVGETQYF	TGCGCCAGCAGCTTGGGTAGCGGGGTAGGAGAGACCCAGTACTTC
NA	NA	TRBV29-1	TRBJ2-6	CRDRTPESGANVLTF	TGCAGAGATCGGACACCTGAATCTGGGGCCAACGTCCTGACTTTC
TRBD2	NA	TRBV29-1	TRBJ2-3	CSVDTSGGIDTQYF	TGCAGCGTTGATACTAGCGGGGGCATAGATACGCAGTATTTT
NA	NA	TRBV7-2	TRBJ2-1	CASSLGAVNEQFF	TGTGCCAGCAGCTTGGGGGCGGTCAATGAGCAGTTCTTC
NA	few	TRBV15	TRBJ1-1	CATSSWGPEAFF	TGTGCCACCAGCTCCTGGGGGCCTGAAGCTTTCTTT
TRBD1	NA	TRBV25-1	TRBJ1-2	CASSRTGSYGYTF	TGTGCCAGCAGCCGGACAGGGTCGTATGGCTACACCTTC
TRBD2	NA	TRBV5-5	TRBJ2-3	CASSLGGTSGDTQYF	TGTGCCAGCAGCTTGGGGGGGACTAGCGGGGATACGCAGTATTTT
TRBD1	NA	TRBV25-1	TRBJ2-7	CASSPQTGVTYEQYF	TGTGCCAGCAGTCCCCAGACAGGGGTTACCTACGAGCAGTACTTC
TRBD1	NA	TRBV6-5	TRBJ2-7	CASSLQTGGLGEQYF	TGTGCCAGCAGTCTCCAAACAGGGGGCCTCGGCGAGCAGTACTTC
NA	NA	TRBV29-1	TRBJ1-2	CSVGGELAGYTF	TGCAGCGTTGGCGGGGAGCTTGCTGGCTACACCTTC
TRBD2	NA	TRBV28	TRBJ2-3	CASRLAGVSYTQYF	TGTGCCAGCAGGCTAGCGGGAGTATCATATACGCAGTATTTT
TRBD1	NA	TRBV5-4	TRBJ2-7	CASSLLTGGGEQYF	TGTGCCAGCAGCTTGTTGACAGGGGGGGGCGAGCAGTACTTC
NA	few	TRBV5-4	TRBJ2-7	CASRSTGTGEQYF	TGTGCCAGCAGGTCGACGGGGACTGGGGAGCAGTACTTC
TRBD1	NA	TRBV28	TRBJ1-1	CASRARNRGWPEAFF	TGTGCCAGCAGAGCACGGAACAGGGGCTGGCCTGAAGCTTTCTTT
TRBD2	NA	TRBV6-5	TRBJ2-7	CASSYSKGVAGVEQYF	TGTGCCAGCAGTTACTCGAAGGGTGTAGCGGGAGTCGAGCAGTACTTC
NA	NA	TRBV19	TRBJ1-4	CASKRQLGNEKLFF	TGTGCCAGCAAAAGACAGCTTGGAAATGAAAAACTGTTTTTT
TRBD2	NA	TRBV5-1	TRBJ2-7	CASGKYRTSGYEQYF	TGCGCCAGCGGAAAATATCGGACTAGCGGATACGAGCAGTACTTC
NA	NA	TRBV4-1	TRBJ1-3	CASSQSVLPRDTIYF	TGCGCCAGCAGCCAAAGCGTGCTGCCGCGGGACACCATATATTTT
TRBD2	NA	TRBV15	TRBJ2-5	CATSRTRETQYF	TGTGCCACCAGTAGGACTAGAGAGACCCAGTACTTC
TRBD2	NA	TRBV11-2	TRBJ2-3	CASSSLAGITDTQYF	TGTGCCAGCAGCTCCCTAGCGGGGATCACAGATACGCAGTATTTT
TRBD1	NA	TRBV5-1	TRBJ1-1	CASSLQGADTEAFF	TGCGCCAGCAGCTTACAGGGGGCGGACACTGAAGCTTTCTTT
NA	few	TRBV28	TRBJ1-2	CASSFPGGRGYTF	TGTGCCAGCAGTTTTCCCGGGGGGCGAGGCTACACCTTC
TRBD1	NA	TRBV4-2	TRBJ2-7	CASSNGQGTGYEQYF	TGTGCCAGCAGCAATGGACAGGGCACAGGCTACGAGCAGTACTTC
TRBD2	NA	TRBV11-3	TRBJ2-1	CASSLEGAGAGYNEQFF	TGTGCCAGCAGCTTAGAAGGCGCGGGAGCGGGGTACAATGAGCAGTTCTTC
NA	NA	TRBV10-3	TRBJ2-1	CAIRHRDTSYNEQFF	TGTGCCATCAGGCACCGGGACACCTCCTACAATGAGCAGTTCTTC
NA	once	TRBV15	TRBJ2-6	CATGRDRHRKGSGANVLTF	TGTGCCACCGGCAGAGATCGCCACAGGAAGGGCTCTGGGGCCAACGTCCTGACTTTC
NA	NA	TRBV27	TRBJ2-5	CASSLVREGETQYF	TGTGCCAGCAGTTTAGTTAGAGAGGGAGAGACCCAGTACTTC
NA	NA	TRBV25-1	TRBJ2-3	CASSNPTSTDTQYF	TGTGCCAGCAGTAACCCCACTAGCACAGATACGCAGTATTTT
TRBD1	NA	TRBV7-9	TRBJ2-7	CASSFLPTGTTYEQYF	TGTGCCAGCAGCTTTCTCCCGACAGGGACCACCTACGAGCAGTACTTC
NA	few	TRBV19	TRBJ1-2	CASRGSLPYGYTF	TGTGCCAGTAGGGGCAGCCTCCCTTATGGCTACACCTTC
NA	NA	TRBV7-9	TRBJ2-1	CASSRTEVEQFF	TGTGCCAGCAGCCGGACAGAGGTTGAGCAGTTCTTC
NA	NA	TRBV4-2	TRBJ1-1	CASSQEVGGAFF	TGTGCCAGCAGCCAAGAGGTCGGCGGGGCTTTCTTT
NA	NA	TRBV12-2	TRBJ2-1	CASRLGQGFPNEQFF	TGTGCAAGTCGCTTGGGACAGGGCTTTCCCAATGAGCAGTTCTTC
TRBD1	NA	TRBV29-1	TRBJ1-2	CSVELQGNYGYTF	TGCAGCGTGGAATTACAGGGGAACTATGGCTACACCTTC
NA	NA	TRBV12-5	TRBJ2-7	CASASAQGRIGEQYF	TGTGCTAGTGCCTCAGCCCAGGGGCGGATCGGCGAGCAGTACTTC
TRBD1	NA	TRBV28	TRBJ1-2	CASSYPAGGWGYTF	TGTGCCAGCAGTTACCCAGCAGGGGGCTGGGGCTACACCTTC
NA	NA	TRBV5-1	TRBJ2-7	CASSLESGTPHYEQYF	TGCGCCAGCAGCTTGGAATCCGGGACACCACATTACGAGCAGTACTTC
NA	once	TRBV7-8	TRBJ1-5	CASSLAPGGNQPQHF	TGTGCCAGCAGCTTAGCGCCCGGGGGTAATCAGCCCCAGCATTTT
NA	NA	TRBV28	TRBJ2-5	CASSLPLWGEETQYF	TGTGCCAGCAGTTTACCACTTTGGGGGGAAGAGACCCAGTACTTC
NA	NA	TRBV27	TRBJ1-4	CASSHTGEKLFF	TGTGCCAGCAGTCATACTGGTGAAAAACTGTTTTTT
TRBD1	NA	TRBV11-2	TRBJ1-5	CASSPDRGSNQPQHF	TGTGCCAGCAGCCCAGACAGGGGAAGCAATCAGCCCCAGCATTTT
NA	few	TRBV6-5	TRBJ1-1	CASSYWAGFSNTEAFF	TGTGCCAGCAGTTACTGGGCAGGTTTTTCTAACACTGAAGCTTTCTTT
NA	once	TRBV18	TRBJ1-1	CASSPSPTRMNTEAFF	TGTGCCAGCTCACCGTCCCCTACGAGAATGAACACTGAAGCTTTCTTT
NA	NA	TRBV13	TRBJ2-6	CASSASGTFGVLTF	TGTGCCAGCAGCGCTTCCGGGACTTTCGGTGTCCTGACTTTC
NA	NA	TRBV11-3	TRBJ2-1	CASSLEGQLSSYNEQFF	TGTGCCAGCAGCTTAGAGGGACAATTGAGCTCCTACAATGAGCAGTTCTTC
NA	NA	TRBV5-1	TRBJ1-1	CASSLAGADTEAFF	TGCGCCAGCAGCTTGGCTGGGGCGGACACTGAAGCTTTCTTT
TRBD2	NA	TRBV27	TRBJ2-2	CASSLTSGREAGELFF	TGTGCCAGCAGTTTAACCAGCGGGAGGGAGGCCGGGGAGCTGTTTTTT
TRBD1	few	TRBV9	TRBJ1-3	CASSLGQVGNTIYF	TGTGCCAGCAGCTTAGGACAGGTTGGAAACACCATATATTTT